This T cell receptor beta chain emerged from a study of Graves' ophthalmopathy and Graves' hyperthyroidism. The CDR3 totals 15 residues. Germline V CDR1 and CDR2: DFQATT, SNEGSKA (reference sequence). Trimming pared 3 bases from V and 3 bases from J, leaving 18 bases between. For repertoire sequencing, the TCR beta CDR3 regions were amplified from RNA transcripts. In the first round, RT-PCR was carried out with HTBI primers, and a multiplex PCR formed the second round. TCRdb reprocessed the multiplex PCR reads via MiXCR and lists one record per CDR3 protein. The table has about 210,000 distinct CDR3 sequences, 25% to 35% seen once.

This receptor was taken from a man aged 50 to 59 with Graves' ophthalmopathy. Sequencing used peripheral blood. V is TRBV20-1 and J is TRBJ2-7, with D tentatively TRBD1 (5 bases). In DNA form, the CDR3 reads TGCAGTGCTAGTGCTCCTGGCCAGGGAAACTACGAGCAGTACTTC. Its translation is CSASAPGQGNYEQYF.